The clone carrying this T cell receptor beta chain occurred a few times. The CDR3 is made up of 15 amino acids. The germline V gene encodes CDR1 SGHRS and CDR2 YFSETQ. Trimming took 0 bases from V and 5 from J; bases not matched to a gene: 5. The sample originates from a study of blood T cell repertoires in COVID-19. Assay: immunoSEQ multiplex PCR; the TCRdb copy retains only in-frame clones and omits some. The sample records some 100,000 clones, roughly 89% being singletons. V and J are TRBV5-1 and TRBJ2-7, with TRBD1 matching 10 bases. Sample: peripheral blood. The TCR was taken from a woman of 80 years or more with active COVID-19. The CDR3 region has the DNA TGCGCCAGCAGCTTGGCCAGGGGACAGGGGAACGAGCAGTACTTC. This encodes CASSLARGQGNEQYF.